In its sample, the clone carrying this T cell receptor (beta chain) was seen a few times. Given a much more abundant clone one base away, this may be a read error. Germline CDR1 reads SGHTA; CDR2 reads FQGNSA. V lost 6 bases and J lost 6, with 17 bases in between. CDR3 length: 14 residues. The sample belongs to a study of molecular identifiers for immune sequencing clone quantification. In TCRdb, the PCR reads were re-called with MiXCR into one record per CDR3 protein. The repertoire includes about 40,000 distinct CDR3 sequences, about 18% of them detected once, and roughly 6.9% sits in the top ten. The gene calls are TRBV7-2 and TRBJ1-1; D is ambiguous. This TCR was recovered from a human donor in good health. Some libraries in this study had Jurkat cell RNA spiked in. Specimen: naive CD8+ T cells from blood, with Jurkat cell RNA spiked in. Indicated subset: FACS-sorted CD8+CD4-CCR7+CD45RA+ naive T cells. The CDR3 region has the DNA TGTGCCAGCAGAGCCTTAGTGGCGGCCGCTGAAGCTTTCTTT. Amino acid sequence: CASRALVAAAEAFF. Filled out from reference TRBV7-2 and TRBJ1-1, the complete variable domain reads GAGVSQSPSNKVTEKGKDVELRCDPISGHTALYWYRQSLGQGLEFLIYFQGNSAPDKSGLPSDRFSAERTGGSVSTLTIQRTQQEDSAVYLCASRALVAAAEAFFGQGTRLTVV.